One T cell receptor (beta chain) is described in this entry. The antigen is undetermined. Additional DNA sequences in this sample encode the identical CDR3. As defined, naive CD8 cells were CD45RO-negative and positively selected for CCR7, with terminally differentiated effector memory CD45RA+ cells excluded. The sample belongs to a study of shared clonotypes between healthy human individuals. Across the study: Contributing individuals were a couple of females and three males aged 18 to 49. The study used three CD4 naive, three CD4 memory, two CD8 naive and one CD8 memory plate per donor.

Deep level was the assay's run setting. The assay was immunoSEQ multiplex PCR, and TCRdb's table has in-frame clones only and misses some. The sample yields about 2.2 million clones, roughly 95% seen once. J lost 0 bases, V lost 4 bases, and 1 base had no gene match. The CDR3 extends over 14 amino acids. Germline lookup yields CDR1 SGHRS and CDR2 YFSETQ. Findings and caveats of the study: The naive CD4 repertoires of a handful of donors were compared, and about 5% of clonotypes were shared.

The material sequenced was naive CD8+ T cells from PBMCs. The receptor was derived from a man aged 18 to 35 in good health. Some clones in this sample may be carry-over from other donors' samples. This chain links TRBV5-1 with TRBJ2-7, with 10 bases aligning to TRBD2. The CDR3 DNA is TGCGCCAGCAGCCCTAGCGGGAGCTCCTACGAGCAGTACTTC. Amino acids: CASSPSGSSYEQYF.